A selection of T cell receptor beta chains follows, all from one sample in a study of blood T cell repertoires in COVID-19. The data were produced by immunoSEQ multiplex PCR, yet TCRdb's version contains in-frame clones alone and is incomplete. The data contain about 130,000 clones, 75% to 85% of them singletons. Sequences were obtained from peripheral blood. The receptors come from an elderly man with acute or convalescent COVID-19. CDR3s include the opening cysteine and the closing phenylalanine or tryptophan. A D gene is named only where the DNA matches it firmly. Size is omitted from some rows. Given values are once, few, many or a class for expanded clones.

j_call: TRBJ2-7; clone_size: -; v_call: TRBV5-1; d_call: -; cdr3_nt: TGCGCCAGCAGCCCGGGTTACGAGCAGTACTTC; cdr3_aa: CASSPGYEQYF
j_call: TRBJ2-7; clone_size: -; v_call: TRBV5-6; d_call: TRBD1; cdr3_nt: TGTGCCAGCAGCCGGGCAGGGGGCAGCTACGAGCAGTACTTC; cdr3_aa: CASSRAGGSYEQYF
j_call: TRBJ1-6; clone_size: many; v_call: TRBV19; d_call: -; cdr3_nt: TGTGCCAGTAGTATGGTGTTTAGCCTTGCTTCACCCCTCCACTTT; cdr3_aa: CASSMVFSLASPLHF
j_call: TRBJ2-3; clone_size: -; v_call: TRBV25-1; d_call: -; cdr3_nt: TGTGCCAGCAGTGGAAGTACTAGCACAGATACGCAGTATTTT; cdr3_aa: CASSGSTSTDTQYF
j_call: TRBJ1-1; clone_size: once; v_call: TRBV2; d_call: -; cdr3_nt: TGTGCCAGCAGTGTAGCAAGCGGGGACACTGAAGCTTTCTTT; cdr3_aa: CASSVASGDTEAFF
j_call: TRBJ1-1; clone_size: -; v_call: TRBV5-1; d_call: -; cdr3_nt: TGCGCCAGCACCGAGACAGGCAACACTGAAGCTTTCTTT; cdr3_aa: CASTETGNTEAFF
j_call: TRBJ1-5; clone_size: -; v_call: TRBV2; d_call: -; cdr3_nt: TGTGCCAGCAGGCCCGGACAGTCTAATCAGCCCCAGCATTTT; cdr3_aa: CASRPGQSNQPQHF
j_call: TRBJ2-7; clone_size: once; v_call: TRBV6-5; d_call: -; cdr3_nt: TGTGCCAGCAGTTCTTCACAAGGGGATCGGGTCCACGAGCAGTACTTC; cdr3_aa: CASSSSQGDRVHEQYF
j_call: TRBJ1-2; clone_size: -; v_call: TRBV6-5; d_call: -; cdr3_nt: TGTGCCAGTCGCAGGACAGACAACTATGGCTACACCTTC; cdr3_aa: CASRRTDNYGYTF
j_call: TRBJ2-5; clone_size: -; v_call: TRBV5-4; d_call: -; cdr3_nt: TGTGCCAGCAGCTTGGATAGGGGAGAGACCCAGTACTTC; cdr3_aa: CASSLDRGETQYF
j_call: TRBJ2-7; clone_size: once; v_call: TRBV3-1/TRBV3-2; d_call: -; cdr3_nt: TGTGCCAGCAGCCAAGGTTATGTGGGGAGCCCTGCCTACGAGCAGTACTTC; cdr3_aa: CASSQGYVGSPAYEQYF
j_call: TRBJ2-1; clone_size: -; v_call: TRBV29-1; d_call: TRBD1; cdr3_nt: TGCAGCGTTCGGGGACAGGGGTACAATGAGCAGTTCTTC; cdr3_aa: CSVRGQGYNEQFF
j_call: TRBJ2-3; clone_size: -; v_call: TRBV6-1; d_call: -; cdr3_nt: TGTGCCAGCAGCCTTACAGATACGCAGTATTTT; cdr3_aa: CASSLTDTQYF
j_call: TRBJ2-1; clone_size: -; v_call: TRBV2; d_call: -; cdr3_nt: TGTGCCAGCAGTGTGGGAGGGGGGGCCTACTACAATGAGCAGTTCTTC; cdr3_aa: CASSVGGGAYYNEQFF
j_call: TRBJ2-3; clone_size: -; v_call: TRBV5-1; d_call: -; cdr3_nt: TGCGCCAGCAGCTCCGTTCTAGCGAAGGATACGCAGTATTTT; cdr3_aa: CASSSVLAKDTQYF
j_call: TRBJ2-7; clone_size: -; v_call: TRBV5-1; d_call: -; cdr3_nt: TGCGCCAGCAGCTTGGAGGTACGGGAAGATAGCTCCTACGAGCAGTACTTC; cdr3_aa: CASSLEVREDSSYEQYF
j_call: TRBJ1-6; clone_size: few; v_call: TRBV30; d_call: -; cdr3_nt: TGTGCCTGGAGTGTACAATGGCGGACAGAGAATTCACCCCTCCACTTT; cdr3_aa: CAWSVQWRTENSPLHF
j_call: TRBJ2-2; clone_size: -; v_call: TRBV7-3; d_call: -; cdr3_nt: TGTGCCAGCAGCTTAACAGGGGAAAACACCGGGGAGCTGTTTTTT; cdr3_aa: CASSLTGENTGELFF
j_call: TRBJ2-7; clone_size: -; v_call: TRBV12-3/TRBV12-4; d_call: -; cdr3_nt: TGTGCCAGCAGTTTTTTTCGGGGGGAGCAGTACTTC; cdr3_aa: CASSFFRGEQYF
j_call: TRBJ2-7; clone_size: -; v_call: TRBV27; d_call: TRBD2; cdr3_nt: TGTGCCAGCAGTTTCCAACTCGGGGGGGGGCAGTACTTC; cdr3_aa: CASSFQLGGGQYF
j_call: TRBJ2-1; clone_size: -; v_call: TRBV7-9; d_call: TRBD2; cdr3_nt: TGTGCCAGCAGCCCGAGGCCTGGCGGGGGGAACAATGAGCAGTTCTTC; cdr3_aa: CASSPRPGGGNNEQFF
j_call: TRBJ1-2; clone_size: -; v_call: TRBV7-2; d_call: TRBD1; cdr3_nt: TGTGCCAGCAGCCTTGGGACAGCAGCTACCGGCTACACCTTC; cdr3_aa: CASSLGTAATGYTF
j_call: TRBJ2-7; clone_size: many; v_call: TRBV4-2; d_call: TRBD2; cdr3_nt: TGTGCCAGCAGCCCAAGGGCGGGGGGACCTGGGGAGCAGTACTTC; cdr3_aa: CASSPRAGGPGEQYF
j_call: TRBJ1-1; clone_size: -; v_call: TRBV5-1; d_call: TRBD1; cdr3_nt: TGCGCCAGCAGCTGGTTACAGGGGGCGCAAACTGAAGCTTTCTTT; cdr3_aa: CASSWLQGAQTEAFF
j_call: TRBJ1-2; clone_size: -; v_call: TRBV5-1; d_call: TRBD1; cdr3_nt: TGCGCCAGCAGCTCCGGACAGGGTGTGCAGGGTGGCTACACCTTC; cdr3_aa: CASSSGQGVQGGYTF
j_call: TRBJ2-7; clone_size: -; v_call: TRBV3-1/TRBV3-2; d_call: TRBD2; cdr3_nt: TGTGCCAGCTCCTTCGCCGGGACTAGCGGGGGGTCGTCCTACGAGCAGTACTTC; cdr3_aa: CASSFAGTSGGSSYEQYF
j_call: TRBJ2-3; clone_size: -; v_call: TRBV5-4; d_call: -; cdr3_nt: TGTGCCAGCAGCTTGCAGGGAGGTACGCAGTATTTT; cdr3_aa: CASSLQGGTQYF
j_call: TRBJ1-2; clone_size: -; v_call: TRBV6-6; d_call: TRBD1; cdr3_nt: TGTGCCAGCAGTTCAACAGGGGGTACTAACTATGGCTACACCTTC; cdr3_aa: CASSSTGGTNYGYTF
j_call: TRBJ1-3; clone_size: -; v_call: TRBV30; d_call: -; cdr3_nt: TGTGCCTGGAGCGCCAACAGGGCCGGAAACACCATATATTTT; cdr3_aa: CAWSANRAGNTIYF
j_call: TRBJ2-5; clone_size: many; v_call: TRBV3-1/TRBV3-2; d_call: TRBD2; cdr3_nt: TGTGCCAGCAGCCAAGGCGGGACTACCAAGAAAGAGACCCAGTACTTC; cdr3_aa: CASSQGGTTKKETQYF
j_call: TRBJ1-1; clone_size: -; v_call: TRBV4-2; d_call: -; cdr3_nt: TGTGCCAGCAGCCAAGAAGAAGAGGGAGTTGGGGCTTTCTTT; cdr3_aa: CASSQEEEGVGAFF
j_call: TRBJ1-2; clone_size: -; v_call: TRBV6-2/TRBV6-3; d_call: -; cdr3_nt: TGTGCCAGCAGTTTGTCCAGGAACTATGGCTACACCTTC; cdr3_aa: CASSLSRNYGYTF
j_call: TRBJ1-1; clone_size: once; v_call: TRBV28; d_call: -; cdr3_nt: TGTGCCAGCAGTGTTTTGGACGGGATGAACACTGAAGCTTTCTTT; cdr3_aa: CASSVLDGMNTEAFF
j_call: TRBJ1-2; clone_size: -; v_call: TRBV6-5; d_call: -; cdr3_nt: TGTGCCAGCAGCCGCGGCCTTTCATCGGGCTACACCTTC; cdr3_aa: CASSRGLSSGYTF
j_call: TRBJ2-1; clone_size: -; v_call: TRBV11-2; d_call: TRBD1; cdr3_nt: TGTGCCAGCAGCCATCCGGGACAGGGATACAATGAGCAGTTCTTC; cdr3_aa: CASSHPGQGYNEQFF
j_call: TRBJ1-1; clone_size: few; v_call: TRBV19; d_call: TRBD1; cdr3_nt: TGTGCCAGTAGGGACAGGGTGGCAAAAGCTTTCTTT; cdr3_aa: CASRDRVAKAFF
j_call: TRBJ2-7; clone_size: -; v_call: TRBV24-1; d_call: TRBD1; cdr3_nt: TGTGCCACCAGTGGTCCGGGACAGGGAGGATACGAGCAGTACTTC; cdr3_aa: CATSGPGQGGYEQYF
j_call: TRBJ1-3; clone_size: few; v_call: TRBV20-1; d_call: -; cdr3_nt: TGCAGTGCTAGTAGCGGAGCTGGAAACACCATATATTTT; cdr3_aa: CSASSGAGNTIYF
j_call: TRBJ1-1; clone_size: -; v_call: TRBV5-6; d_call: TRBD1; cdr3_nt: TGTGCCAGCAGCCTCCGGGGACAGGGGGCGGTTGAAGCTTTCTTT; cdr3_aa: CASSLRGQGAVEAFF
j_call: TRBJ2-1; clone_size: -; v_call: TRBV6-5; d_call: -; cdr3_nt: TGTGCCAGCAGTTGGGGCAGGGATTACAATGAGCAGTTCTTC; cdr3_aa: CASSWGRDYNEQFF
j_call: TRBJ2-2; clone_size: -; v_call: TRBV6-2/TRBV6-3; d_call: TRBD1; cdr3_nt: TGTGCCAGCAGTCACGTCCCGGGACAGATGACCGGGGAGCTGTTTTTT; cdr3_aa: CASSHVPGQMTGELFF
j_call: TRBJ1-2; clone_size: once; v_call: TRBV5-1; d_call: TRBD1; cdr3_nt: TGCGCCAGCAGCTCCGGGACAGGGGGCGCCTATGGCTACACCTTC; cdr3_aa: CASSSGTGGAYGYTF
j_call: TRBJ1-1; clone_size: -; v_call: TRBV28; d_call: TRBD1; cdr3_nt: TGTGCCAGCAGCCCCCCCGACAGGGGGAGGGTGGCTTTCTTT; cdr3_aa: CASSPPDRGRVAFF
j_call: TRBJ2-1; clone_size: few; v_call: TRBV2; d_call: TRBD2; cdr3_nt: TGTGCCAGCAGGTGGACTAGCGGGGGTCTCAGACCCAACAATGAGCAGTTCTTC; cdr3_aa: CASRWTSGGLRPNNEQFF
j_call: TRBJ2-4; clone_size: once; v_call: TRBV5-8; d_call: -; cdr3_nt: TGTGCCAGCAGCCCAGATAAGTTCTATGGGGAGAACATTCAGTACTTC; cdr3_aa: CASSPDKFYGENIQYF
j_call: TRBJ2-7; clone_size: -; v_call: TRBV18; d_call: TRBD1; cdr3_nt: TGTGCCAGCTCTACCGGACCTGGGGGACAGGGATTGGGAGAGCAGTACTTC; cdr3_aa: CASSTGPGGQGLGEQYF
j_call: TRBJ2-1; clone_size: -; v_call: TRBV28; d_call: TRBD2; cdr3_nt: TGTGCCAGCAGTACGGGGGGGCCGGTGTATGAGCAGTTCTTC; cdr3_aa: CASSTGGPVYEQFF
j_call: TRBJ2-5; clone_size: -; v_call: TRBV11-2; d_call: TRBD2; cdr3_nt: TGTGCCAGCAGCTTAGGATCGGGACTAGCAGAGACCCAGTACTTC; cdr3_aa: CASSLGSGLAETQYF
j_call: TRBJ2-5; clone_size: -; v_call: TRBV7-9; d_call: TRBD2; cdr3_nt: TGTGCCAGCAGACAAGGGACTAGCCGAGAGACCCAGTACTTC; cdr3_aa: CASRQGTSRETQYF
j_call: TRBJ2-7; clone_size: -; v_call: TRBV5-1; d_call: TRBD2; cdr3_nt: TGCGCCAGCAGCTGGGGGGGTGGCTACGAGCAGTACTTC; cdr3_aa: CASSWGGGYEQYF
j_call: TRBJ2-7; clone_size: -; v_call: TRBV23-1; d_call: -; cdr3_nt: TGCGCCAGCAGTCACCCCCAGGCCTACGAGCAGTACTTC; cdr3_aa: CASSHPQAYEQYF
j_call: TRBJ1-2; clone_size: -; v_call: TRBV7-2; d_call: TRBD1; cdr3_nt: TGTGCCAGCAGCTTAGCCCGGAGGGGGCGGGGTTATGGCTACACCTTC; cdr3_aa: CASSLARRGRGYGYTF
j_call: TRBJ2-3; clone_size: -; v_call: TRBV9; d_call: TRBD2; cdr3_nt: TGTGCCAGCAGCTCGAGCGGACTAGCTCCCCCAGATACGCAGTATTTT; cdr3_aa: CASSSSGLAPPDTQYF
j_call: TRBJ1-1; clone_size: -; v_call: TRBV2; d_call: -; cdr3_nt: TGTGCCAGCAGTGCTCTAAGGGGTAGGACTGAAGCTTTCTTT; cdr3_aa: CASSALRGRTEAFF
j_call: TRBJ1-5; clone_size: -; v_call: TRBV2; d_call: TRBD1; cdr3_nt: TGTGCCAGCAGAGGACAGGGGAGCAATCAGCCCCAGCATTTT; cdr3_aa: CASRGQGSNQPQHF